This T cell receptor (beta chain) derives from a study of shared clonotypes between healthy human individuals. Study at large: Researchers drew samples from a couple of women and three men aged 18 to 49.

Several immunoSEQ plates received, in even portions, the genomic DNA of each subset. Profiling relied on immunoSEQ multiplex PCR, and the TCRdb table lists in-frame clones only, not all of them. Of some 2.3 million clones in the sample, approximately 93% were seen once. CDR1 and CDR2 from the germline V gene are SNHLY and FYNNEI. V dropped 6 bases and J dropped 7; count of bases not matched to a gene: 14. The CDR3 is 16 residues long. Sequencing was performed on naive CD4+ T cells from PBMCs. Stated subset: CD45RA+ positively selected. The clonotype was recovered from a man aged 18 to 35 in good health. Some clones in this sample may be carry-over from other donors' samples. The chain links TRBV2 to TRBJ2-1, with 8 bases that match TRBD2. The CDR3 DNA is TGTGCCAGCAGCCCGGAGGTAGCGGGGCTTCGTAATGAGCAGTTCTTC. Protein: CASSPEVAGLRNEQFF.